These 30 T cell receptor beta chains originate from one sample sequenced in a study of memory CD4+ T cells and cytomegalovirus serostatus. Sequenced by immunoSEQ multiplex PCR; TCRdb stores in-frame clones only, minus some. The data contain 27,000 or so clones, 70% to 80% of them singletons. Single viable CD3+CD4+CD8-CD45RO+ cells were sorted as the memory CD4+ T cells. Sequencing was done on a sample of memory CD4+ T cells from blood. The receptors derive from an adult in good health and CMV-seronegative.

The CDR3 region is CSVEGPVGTDTQYF. DNA for the CDR3: TGCAGCGTTGAAGGGCCAGTGGGCACAGATACGCAGTATTTT. V usage is TRBV29-1 and J usage is TRBJ2-3; D is ambiguous. Germline V gene lookup returns CDR1 SQVTM and CDR2 ANQGSEA. V was shortened by 1 base and J by 1 base, with 9 bases between the two germline ends. This CDR3 region has 14 residues.

By share of the sample, this clone is medium-sized. The gene calls are TRBV7-9 and TRBJ1-1; TRBD1 might be the D (5 bases). Per germline, CDR1 SEHNR and CDR2 FQNEAQ (reference sequence). CDR3 length: 12 residues. Trimming removed 3 bases at V and 11 bases at J, with 13 bases between. The CDR3 nucleotides are TGTGCCAGCAGCTTTGCCGACAGTTCGGCTTTCTTT. Its translation is CASSFADSSAFF.

V and J are TRBV6-5 and TRBJ1-2; TRBD1 agrees at 8 bases. Germline lookup yields CDR1 MNHEY and CDR2 SVGAGI. CDR3 length equals 13 residues. V shed 11 bases, J shed 4 bases, and the junction held 9 bases outside the gene matches. CDR3 residues: CASSKTGVYGYTF. The CDR3 DNA reads as TGTGCCTCATCGAAGACAGGGGTCTATGGCTACACCTTC.

This chain connects TRBV19 to TRBJ2-7; the D gene could be TRBD1 or TRBD2 (5 bases each). The CDR3 sequence is 14 residues long. Germline CDR1 and CDR2: LNHDA and SQIVND (reference sequence). V was clipped by 0 bases and J by 8 bases, with 14 bases between them. CDR3 amino acids: CASSIDPRGRKQYF. CDR3 coding DNA: TGTGCCAGTAGTATAGATCCGAGGGGTAGGAAGCAGTACTTC.

This clone was seen once. V and J are TRBV4-2 and TRBJ2-7; D gene uncertain. This CDR3 spans 15 amino acids. Germline V lookup: CDR1 LGHNA, CDR2 YNFKEQ. V was clipped by 1 base and J by 3 bases, with 13 bases between them. DNA for the CDR3: TGTGCCAGCAGCCAAGGTGGGCAGGATAGCTACGAGCAGTACTTC. Translation gives CASSQGGQDSYEQYF.

V usage is TRBV19 and J usage is TRBJ2-7; 14 bases align to TRBD2. Germline trimming cut 3 bases from V and 3 bases from J; bases unmatched to any gene: 1. The CDR3 runs to 15 residues. CDR1 is LNHDA, CDR2 SQIVND, per germline (reference sequence). The CDR3 loop reads CASSMGTSGSYEQYF. CDR3 DNA: TGTGCCAGTAGTATGGGGACTAGCGGGAGCTACGAGCAGTACTTC.

This sequence joins TRBV19 and TRBJ2-2, with 15 bases identical to TRBD2. The CDR3 spans 17 residues. Germline V gene lookup returns CDR1 LNHDA and CDR2 SQIVND (reference sequence). J gave up 0 bases and V 4 bases, and 0 bases lay outside the gene matches. The CDR3 sequence: CASSRTSGRANTGELFF. For the CDR3, the DNA is TGTGCCAGTAGTAGGACTAGCGGGAGGGCGAACACCGGGGAGCTGTTTTTT.

This clone showed up just a few times. The chain uses TRBV7-6 and TRBJ1-5; weak D call: TRBD1 (6 bases). There are 13 residues in the CDR3. CDR1 and CDR2 from the germline V gene are SGHVS and FNYEAQ. V lost 1 base to trimming and J lost 6 bases, with 7 bases between them. The CDR3 nucleotides are TGTGCCAGCAGCTTAGGGGGGCCTCAGCCCCAGCATTTT. It codes for CASSLGGPQPQHF.

The chain recombines TRBV5-4 with TRBJ1-4; 7 bases are a match to TRBD1. The germline V gene encodes CDR1 SGHNT and CDR2 YYREEE (reference sequence). The CDR3 length is 15 residues. V was clipped by 4 bases and J by 12 bases; unmatched bases: 15. CDR3: CASSKTGRQGNQLFF. In DNA form, the CDR3 reads TGTGCCAGCAGCAAGACCGGGAGACAGGGAAATCAACTGTTTTTT.

This chain connects TRBV28 to TRBJ2-7; D not certain. CDR1 MDHEN and CDR2 SYDVKM come from the germline V gene. CDR3 size: 14 residues. The ends were cut back, 3 bases at V and 7 bases at J, with 16 bases in the middle. The CDR3 loop is CASSFGRGDVEQYF. CDR3 coding DNA: TGTGCCAGCAGTTTTGGACGAGGAGACGTAGAGCAGTACTTC.

The CDR3, as DNA: TGTGCCAGCAGTGAAGGGAACGGTGGGGAGACCCAGTACTTC. Translating it yields CASSEGNGGETQYF. The chain has TRBV6-1 and TRBJ2-5, with D uncertain. V was pared by 1 base and J by 5 bases, with 11 bases between. The CDR3 is 14 residues long. Germline V lookup: CDR1 MNHNS, CDR2 SASEGT.

The V and J genes are TRBV12-5 and TRBJ1-1; D might be TRBD1 (6 bases). Trimming shortened V by 5 bases and J by 6 bases, and 13 bases separated the two germline ends. Per the germline V gene, CDR1 is LGHNT and CDR2 is FRNRAP. The CDR3 sequence is 13 residues long. CDR3 nucleotide sequence: TGTGCTAGTGGTGCGGAGGGGGTCGCTGAAGCTTTCTTT. This gives the protein CASGAEGVAEAFF.

This clone has only one observation. The CDR3 here is CASSPSGLLPQETQYF. CDR3 bases: TGTGCCAGTAGTCCCTCCGGACTTCTCCCCCAAGAGACCCAGTACTTC. The chain has TRBV19 and TRBJ2-5, with D maybe TRBD2 (5 bases). In germline, CDR1 is LNHDA, CDR2 SQIVND (reference sequence). CDR3 length: 16 amino acids. Trimming took off 5 bases at V and 1 base at J, with 17 bases between the two ends.

This clone has only a few counts. The rearrangement links TRBV6-6 to TRBJ2-7; D call uncertain. V shed 2 bases and J shed 2 bases, with 7 bases lying between them. The CDR3 is 13 amino acids. Germline CDR1 reads MNHNY; CDR2 reads SVGAGI (reference sequence). In DNA form, the CDR3 reads TGTGCCAGCAGTTACCAGGATACCTACGAGCAGTACTTC. This codes for CASSYQDTYEQYF.

The rearrangement joins TRBV5-1 to TRBJ1-4; 7 nucleotides agree with TRBD1. Germline assignment: CDR1 SGHRS and CDR2 YFSETQ. This CDR3 contains 14 residues. With V trimmed by 3 bases and J by 5 bases, 4 bases remained unmatched. The CDR3 reads CASSSGQLNEKLFF. CDR3 nucleotide sequence: TGCGCCAGCAGCTCGGGACAGCTAAATGAAAAACTGTTTTTT.

The chain is built from TRBV28 and TRBJ1-5; D may be TRBD1 (5 bases). Germline values: CDR1 MDHEN, CDR2 SYDVKM. V was trimmed by 4 bases and J by 7 bases, leaving 14 bases between them. This CDR3 comprises 14 residues. CDR3 DNA sequence: TGTGCCAGCAGTTCCGGCGGGGGTTTGCAGCCCCAGCATTTT. Translating gives CASSSGGGLQPQHF. The full variable domain, completed using reference TRBV28 and TRBJ1-5, is DVKVTQSSRYLVKRTGEKVFLECVQDMDHENMFWYRQDPGLGLRLIYFSYDVKMKEKGDIPEGYSVSREKKERFSLILESASTNQTSMYLCASSSGGGLQPQHFGDGTRLSIL.

The V and J genes are TRBV25-1 and TRBJ1-2, with 9 positions matching TRBD1. V lost 1 base and J lost 1; bases outside the gene matches: 4. This CDR3 has 16 amino acids. Germline CDR1 is MGHDK and CDR2 is SYGVNS. The CDR3 DNA reads TGTGCCAGCAGTGAATTGGGACAGGGTCTTAACTATGGCTACACCTTC. It translates to CASSELGQGLNYGYTF.

CDR3 in amino acids: CASSASSASNNEQFF. Here the CDR3 DNA reads TGTGCCAGCAGCGCCTCTAGCGCCTCTAACAATGAGCAGTTCTTC. The chain links TRBV7-3 to TRBJ2-1, with TRBD2 as a possible D gene (6 bases). V lost 5 bases and J 5 bases, leaving 16 bases between the germline ends. This CDR3 spans 15 amino acids. Germline CDR1 and CDR2: SGHTA and FQGTGA.

The chain joins TRBV11-3 to TRBJ2-1; 10 positions agree with TRBD2. V was pared by 5 bases and J by 5 bases, with 9 bases of the junction left unmatched. The CDR3 consists of 16 residues. Germline loops: CDR1 SGHNT, CDR2 YENEEA. CDR3 loop: CASSEEGTSENNEQFF. Written as DNA, the CDR3 is TGTGCCAGCAGCGAAGAGGGGACTAGCGAGAACAATGAGCAGTTCTTC. The full variable domain, completed using reference TRBV11-3 and TRBJ2-1, is EAGVVQSPRYKIIEKKQPVAFWCNPISGHNTLYWYLQNLGQGPELLIRYENEEAVDDSQLPKDRFSAERLKGVDSTLKIQPAELGDSAVYLCASSEEGTSENNEQFFGPGTRLTVL.

This clone was picked up a small number of times. The chain recombines TRBV12-5 with TRBJ1-6; D call uncertain. Germline values: CDR1 LGHNT, CDR2 FRNRAP. The V end was cut by 6 bases, the J end by 7 bases, with 13 bases between. The CDR3 spans 14 residues. The CDR3, as DNA: TGTGCTAGTGGACTCTCCCAGGTCAATTCACCCCTCCACTTT. Translated: CASGLSQVNSPLHF.

The rearrangement links TRBV5-6 to TRBJ1-2; 11 bases line up with TRBD1. The CDR3 contains 14 residues. Per the germline V gene, CDR1 is SGHDT and CDR2 is YYEEEE. The V segment lost 4 bases and the J segment 7 bases; nucleotides outside the gene matches: 6. In nucleotides, the CDR3 is TGTGCCAGCAGCGGCCGGGACAGGGGGGGTGGCTACACCTTC. This gives the protein CASSGRDRGGGYTF.

The chain recombines TRBV19 with TRBJ2-2; 7 bases match TRBD1. With 7 bases clipped from V and 0 bases from J, the junction kept 2 bases outside the gene matches. The CDR3 is 14 amino acids. Germline lookup yields CDR1 LNHDA and CDR2 SQIVND (reference sequence). The CDR3 region is CASMDRSNTGELFF. The CDR3 coding sequence is TGTGCCAGTATGGACAGGTCGAACACCGGGGAGCTGTTTTTT.

This chain joins TRBV30 and TRBJ2-7; tentative D call: TRBD1 (5 bases). The V gene lost 6 bases and the J gene lost 4 bases, with 7 bases spanning the gap. This CDR3 is built from 10 residues. Germline V gives CDR1 GTSNPN, CDR2 SVGIG (reference sequence). The CDR3 nucleotides are TGTGCCTGTGGACAATACGAGCAGTACTTC. This codes for CACGQYEQYF.

J is TRBJ1-5 and V is TRBV6-1; unclear D gene. Germline V lookup: CDR1 MNHNS, CDR2 SASEGT. This CDR3 contains 13 residues. The ends were cut back, 7 bases at V and 7 bases at J, with 14 bases in the middle. DNA for the CDR3: TGTGCCAGCACACAAACCCCTAACCAGCCCCAGCATTTT. Translating gives CASTQTPNQPQHF.

V is TRBV19 and J is TRBJ2-2; 7 nucleotides line up with TRBD1. The CDR3 sequence is 14 residues long. The germline V gene has CDR1 LNHDA and CDR2 SQIVND (reference sequence). The ends lost 3 bases at V and 4 bases at J; junction bases unmatched: 2. In DNA form, the CDR3 reads TGTGCCAGTAGTATGACAGGGAGCACCGGGGAGCTGTTTTTT. This sequence encodes CASSMTGSTGELFF.

The chain employs TRBV27 and TRBJ2-3; D is unclear. Germline CDR1 is MNHEY and CDR2 is SMNVEV (reference sequence). With 5 bases removed from V and 5 bases from J, the gap between germline ends came to 14 bases. The CDR3 runs to 14 residues. Here the CDR3 reads CASSLREHGDTQYF. Written as DNA, the CDR3 is TGTGCCAGCAGTCTACGCGAACATGGAGATACGCAGTATTTT.

Notes on this clone: The junction does not match germline at one end; this may be a read error. The rearrangement joins TRBV19 to TRBJ1-3; 8 nucleotides line up with TRBD1. The CDR3 length is 18 residues. Looked up from germline, CDR1 is LNHDA and CDR2 is SQIVND (reference sequence). The chain's CDR3 is CASSKVPGDRSSGNTIYF. The CDR3 DNA sequence: TGTGCCAGCAGTAAGGTTCCAGGGGACAGGAGCTCTGGAAACACCATATATTTT.

CDR3 protein: CASSTGVLYEQYF. The CDR3 region has the DNA TGCGCCAGCAGCACAGGGGTCCTCTACGAGCAGTACTTC. The J gene is TRBJ2-7, the V gene TRBV5-1; TRBD1 agrees at 7 bases. V lost 4 bases to trimming and J lost 3 bases; unmatched junction nucleotides: 4. The CDR3 runs 13 residues. In germline, CDR1 is SGHRS, CDR2 YFSETQ.

This rearrangement joins TRBV7-6 to TRBJ2-3; 7 bases match TRBD1. After removal of 4 bases from V and 1 base from J, the junction contained 5 bases not matched to a gene. The CDR3 consists of 15 residues. Germline CDR1 SGHVS, CDR2 FNYEAQ. CDR3 amino acids: CASSSVGQRTDTQYF. The CDR3, as DNA: TGTGCCAGCAGCTCGGTGGGACAGCGCACAGATACGCAGTATTTT.

The chain employs TRBV6-5 and TRBJ2-1; tentatively, D is TRBD1 or TRBD2 (5 bases each). Germline CDR1 MNHEY, CDR2 SVGAGI. This CDR3 contains 14 residues. V lost 6 bases and J lost 7, with 16 bases in between. In DNA form, the CDR3 reads TGTGCCAGCAGCAAAACGGCAGAGGGGAATGAGCAGTTCTTC. Its protein is CASSKTAEGNEQFF.